Described below is a single T cell receptor beta chain sequence and its context. The antigen remains undetermined. Using immunoSEQ multiplex PCR, the repertoire was profiled, and TCRdb retains in-frame clones only, with some absent. The repertoire holds hundreds of thousands of clones, with about 91% as singletons. J gave up 3 bases and V 0 bases, and 2 bases lay outside the gene matches. There are 16 residues in the CDR3. The germline V gene has CDR1 SGHRS and CDR2 YFSETQ. Naivety among CD8 cells was defined by CD45RO negativity and positive CCR7 selection, thereby excluding terminally differentiated effector memory CD45RA+ cells. This entry is derived from a study of shared clonotypes between healthy human individuals. About the study: There were three CD4 naive, three CD4 memory, two CD8 naive and one CD8 memory plates per donor.

Study-wide findings and caveats: As a rule, naive subsets had a larger estimated richness than memory subsets. Incomplete sequencing of sorted subsets was indicated by rarefaction despite large depth. Non-shared clonotypes had lower generation probabilities than those shared by all four donors.

This sequence originates from a man aged 25 to 45 in good health. This chain links TRBV5-1 with TRBJ2-1; 11 positions match TRBD1. The specimen sequenced was naive CD8+ T cells sorted from blood. The CDR3 here is CASSLAGTGGYNEQFF. The CDR3 DNA reads as TGCGCCAGCAGCTTGGCCGGGACAGGGGGCTACAATGAGCAGTTCTTC.